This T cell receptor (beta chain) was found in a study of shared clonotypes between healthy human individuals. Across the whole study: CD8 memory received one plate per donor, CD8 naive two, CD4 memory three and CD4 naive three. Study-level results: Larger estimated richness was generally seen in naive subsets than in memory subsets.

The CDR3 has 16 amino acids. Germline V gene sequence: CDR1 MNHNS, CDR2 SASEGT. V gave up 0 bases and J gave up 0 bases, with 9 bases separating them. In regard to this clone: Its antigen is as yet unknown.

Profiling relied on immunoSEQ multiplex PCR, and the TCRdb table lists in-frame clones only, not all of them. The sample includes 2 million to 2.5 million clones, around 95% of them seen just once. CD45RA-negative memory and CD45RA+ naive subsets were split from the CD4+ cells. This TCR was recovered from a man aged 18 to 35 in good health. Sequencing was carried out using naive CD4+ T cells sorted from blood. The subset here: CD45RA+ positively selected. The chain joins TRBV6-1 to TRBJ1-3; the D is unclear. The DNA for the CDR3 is TGTGCCAGCAGTGAAGCGTGGCGGAGCTCTGGAAACACCATATATTTT. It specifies CASSEAWRSSGNTIYF.